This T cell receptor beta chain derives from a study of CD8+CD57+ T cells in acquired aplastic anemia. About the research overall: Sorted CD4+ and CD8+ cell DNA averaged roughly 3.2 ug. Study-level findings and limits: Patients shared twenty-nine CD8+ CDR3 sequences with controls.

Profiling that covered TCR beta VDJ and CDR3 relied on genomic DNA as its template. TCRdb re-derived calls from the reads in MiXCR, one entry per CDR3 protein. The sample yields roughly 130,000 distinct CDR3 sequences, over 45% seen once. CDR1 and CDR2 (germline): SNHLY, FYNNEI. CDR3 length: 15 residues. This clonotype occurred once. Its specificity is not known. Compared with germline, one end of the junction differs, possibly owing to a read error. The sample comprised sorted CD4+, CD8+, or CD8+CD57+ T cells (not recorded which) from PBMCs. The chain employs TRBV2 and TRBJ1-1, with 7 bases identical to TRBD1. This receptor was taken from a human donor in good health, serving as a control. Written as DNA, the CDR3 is TGTGCCAGCAGTGATCTAGGGGGCTCTAACACTGAAGCTCTCTTT. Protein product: CASSDLGGSNTEALF. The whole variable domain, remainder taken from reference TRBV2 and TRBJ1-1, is EPEVTQTPSHQVTQMGQEVILRCVPISNHLYFYWYRQILGQKVEFLVSFYNNEISEKSEIFDDQFSVERPDGSNFTLKIRSTKLEDSAMYFCASSDLGGSNTEALFGQGTRLTVV.